These 10 T cell receptor beta chains came from one sample sequenced in a study of cytomegalovirus exposure and HLA in healthy donors (dated by TCRdb to about 2017). Library creation used the immunoSEQ multiplex PCR assay. For the multiplex PCR, a mixture combining 60 forward primers for TCR Vbeta segments and 13 reverse primers for TCR Jbeta segments was used. In TCRdb, the immuneACCESS table is reduced to in-frame sequences with V and J assigned. These tables do not hold every clone; where another copy was compared, an unresolved V gene accounts for under half, and the others remain unexplained. The sample includes about 120,000 clones, with 70% to 80% observed a single time. The top ten hold 2% of the sample. The specimen sequenced was PBMCs. These TCRs come from a young man in good health and CMV-seronegative.

V and J are TRBV7-2 and TRBJ2-7; 11 bases map to TRBD2. The CDR3 runs 16 residues. CDR1 SGHTA and CDR2 FQGNSA come from the germline V gene. The V and J ends lost 4 bases and 5 bases, in that order; junction bases with no gene match: 10. CDR3 nucleotides: TGTGCCAGCAGCTACCGTGGGGTAGCGGGAGGGAACGAGCAGTACTTC. Amino acid sequence: CASSYRGVAGGNEQYF.

The CDR3 reads CASSSGWYNEQFF. CDR3 nucleotide sequence: TGTGCCAGCAGTTCAGGATGGTACAATGAGCAGTTCTTC. This chain joins TRBV6-5 and TRBJ2-1; D call uncertain. CDR1 and CDR2 from the germline V gene are MNHEY and SVGAGI. The CDR3 extends over 13 amino acids. V was trimmed by 4 bases and J by 4 bases, leaving 8 bases between them.

The J gene is TRBJ1-2, the V gene TRBV4-1; 8 positions match TRBD1. The CDR3 has 15 residues. The J segment lost 2 bases and the V segment lost 5 bases, leaving 7 bases of the junction unmatched. Germline CDR1 MGHRA, CDR2 YSYEKL. CDR3 amino acids: CASSSRQGQNYGYTF. The CDR3 DNA sequence: TGCGCCAGCAGCTCCCGACAGGGGCAAAACTATGGCTACACCTTC.

The chain is built from TRBV27 and TRBJ2-7, with D possibly matching TRBD2 (6 bases). This CDR3 is 13 amino acids long. Trimming shortened V by 6 bases and J by 4 bases, and 13 bases separated the two germline ends. Germline loops: CDR1 MNHEY, CDR2 SMNVEV (reference sequence). CDR3 bases: TGTGCCAGCAGATCGCTAGGGACTTACGAGCAGTACTTC. This codes for CASRSLGTYEQYF.

The gene calls are TRBV13 and TRBJ2-6, with 9 bases lining up with TRBD2. The length of the CDR3 is 20 residues. V lost 0 bases, J lost 0 bases, and 9 bases stayed unmatched. CDR1 is PRHDT, CDR2 FYEKMQ, per germline (reference sequence). The CDR3 DNA sequence: TGTGCCAGCAGCTTAGGCCGGGCTAGCGGGACGAGCTCTGGGGCCAACGTCCTGACTTTC. Its protein product is CASSLGRASGTSSGANVLTF.

This clone showed up just a few times. The chain joins TRBV29-1 to TRBJ2-1; 15 positions match TRBD2. From germline, CDR1 is SQVTM and CDR2 ANQGSEA. The CDR3 loop spans 15 amino acids. Trimming at V came to 6 bases and at J to 9 bases, leaving 9 bases not matched to a gene. This chain's CDR3 is CSVRGTSGRFGEQFF. CDR3 sequence (DNA): TGCAGCGTCCGAGGGACTAGCGGGAGGTTCGGTGAGCAGTTCTTC.

The J gene is TRBJ1-1, the V gene TRBV25-1; a weak D match, TRBD1 (5 bases). Germline V CDR1 and CDR2: MGHDK, SYGVNS. V was pared by 4 bases and J by 10 bases, with 19 bases between. The CDR3 extends over 14 amino acids. The CDR3 here is CASSVGGKSTRAFF. The CDR3 DNA reads as TGTGCCAGCAGTGTGGGGGGGAAGAGCACCCGAGCTTTCTTT.

The chain has TRBV6-5 and TRBJ1-1, with 9 positions matching TRBD1. Germline lookup yields CDR1 MNHEY and CDR2 SVGAGI. The length of the CDR3 is 15 residues. The J segment lost 5 bases and the V segment lost 6 bases, leaving 10 bases of the junction unmatched. The CDR3 DNA sequence: TGTGCCAGCAGCCACGGTGGACAGGGGACAACTGAAGCTTTCTTT. Its translation is CASSHGGQGTTEAFF.

The chain carries TRBV9 and TRBJ2-2, with 11 bases fitting TRBD2. The CDR3 has 19 amino acids. V trimming: 5 bases; J trimming: 5 bases; junction bases outside the gene matches: 17. Germline loops: CDR1 SGDLS, CDR2 YYNGEE. CDR3 DNA: TGTGCCAGCAGTAACCCGGGACTAGCGGCCACAAAGGGGACCGGGGAGCTGTTTTTT. Protein: CASSNPGLAATKGTGELFF.

This clone occurred a few times. This chain joins TRBV10-2 and TRBJ2-3; D ambiguous. This CDR3 is 11 amino acids long. V gave up 9 bases and J gave up 1 base, with 5 bases separating them. The germline V gene encodes CDR1 WSHSY and CDR2 SAAADI. The CDR3 DNA reads TGCGCCAGTACTGGCACAGATACGCAGTATTTT. It codes for CASTGTDTQYF.